This entry describes one T cell receptor beta chain. This sample was included in a study of OX40 agonist ivuxolimab in advanced cancers. Germline V CDR1 and CDR2: SGHRS, YFSETQ. This CDR3 has 15 amino acids. The junction had 5 bases not matched to a gene; V was cut back by 0 bases and J by 2 bases. Profiling relied on immunoSEQ multiplex PCR, and the TCRdb table lists in-frame clones only, not all of them. This table holds approximately 27,000 clones, less than 90% found once. J is TRBJ2-7 and V is TRBV5-1; 7 nucleotides agree with TRBD1. The sample consisted of CD4+ or CD8+ T cells sorted from blood, taken in a trial of the OX40 agonist ivuxolimab. The TCR was taken from an adult with an advanced solid tumor such as melanoma, head and neck, liver or kidney cancer. The DNA for the CDR3 is TGCGCCAGCAGCTTGGCCCTCGGACAGGCCTACGAGCAGTACTTC. Translating it yields CASSLALGQAYEQYF.